In this sample, the clone carrying this T cell receptor (beta chain) is medium-sized. The antigen remains unidentified. These data belong to a study of lung T cells in sarcoidosis with Löfgren's syndrome. General study results and limits: Shared TRAV12-1 and TRBV2 CDR3 motifs were reported across several patients.

CDR3 length: 14 amino acids. J lost 1 base, V lost 4 bases, and 5 bases had no gene match. Germline values: CDR1 SQVTM, CDR2 ANQGSEA. MiXCR, applied by TCRdb to the reads, yields one record per CDR3 protein. The sample contains about 9,200 distinct CDR3 sequences, just under 20% of which appear only once. The receptor was isolated from a human donor with sarcoidosis (Löfgren's syndrome or another form), or a control subject (not recorded which). The genes are TRBV29-1 and TRBJ2-3; 7 bases map to TRBD1. Sequenced: CD4+ T cells from bronchoalveolar lavage. Here the CDR3 reads CSVGGQPRTDTQYF. In DNA, the CDR3 is TGCAGCGTTGGGGGACAGCCGCGCACAGATACGCAGTATTTT.